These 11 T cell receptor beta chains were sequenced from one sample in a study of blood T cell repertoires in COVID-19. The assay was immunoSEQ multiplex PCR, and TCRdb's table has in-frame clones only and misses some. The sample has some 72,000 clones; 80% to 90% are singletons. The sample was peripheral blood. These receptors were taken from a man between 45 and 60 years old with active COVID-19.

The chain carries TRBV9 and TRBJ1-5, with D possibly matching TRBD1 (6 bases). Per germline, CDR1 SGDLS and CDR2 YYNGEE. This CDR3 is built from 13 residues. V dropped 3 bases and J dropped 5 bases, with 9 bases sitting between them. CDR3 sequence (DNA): TGTGCCAGCAGCGCGACAGGAGATCAGCCCCAGCATTTT. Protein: CASSATGDQPQHF.

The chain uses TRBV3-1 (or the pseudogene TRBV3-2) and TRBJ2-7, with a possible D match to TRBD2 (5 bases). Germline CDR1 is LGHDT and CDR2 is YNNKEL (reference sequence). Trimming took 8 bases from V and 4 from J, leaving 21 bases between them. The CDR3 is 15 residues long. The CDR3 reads CASSLQASNYYEQYF. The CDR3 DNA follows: TGTGCCAGCTCGCTTCAGGCTAGCAACTATTACGAGCAGTACTTC.

CDR3 region: CASSLQGSEWLFF. DNA for the CDR3: TGCGCCAGCAGCCTACAGGGTTCGGAATGGCTGTTTTTT. This rearrangement joins TRBV5-1 to TRBJ1-4, with a weak D call TRBD1 (6 bases). The CDR3 extends over 13 amino acids. Germline V gene data show CDR1 as SGHRS and CDR2 as YFSETQ. V gave up 4 bases and J gave up 14 bases, with 18 bases separating them.

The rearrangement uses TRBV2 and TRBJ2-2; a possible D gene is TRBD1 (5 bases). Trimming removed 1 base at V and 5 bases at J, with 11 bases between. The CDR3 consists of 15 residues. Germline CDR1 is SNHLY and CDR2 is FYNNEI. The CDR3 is CASSEDQGSTGELFF. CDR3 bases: TGTGCCAGCAGTGAAGATCAGGGTAGTACCGGGGAGCTGTTTTTT.

CDR3 in DNA: TGTGCCTGCGAAGGACAGGGGAATTACGAGCAGTACTTC. This translates into CACEGQGNYEQYF. The genes are TRBV30 and TRBJ2-7; 9 nucleotides align to TRBD1. J gave up 4 bases and V 6 bases, and 7 bases lay outside the gene matches. CDR3 length: 13 residues. Germline V lookup: CDR1 GTSNPN, CDR2 SVGIG (reference sequence). Full variable domain (missing parts from reference TRBV30 and TRBJ2-7): SQTIHQWPATLVQPVGSPLSLECTVEGTSNPNLYWYRQAAGRGLQLLFYSVGIGQISSEVPQNLSASRPQDRQFILSSKKLLLSDSGFYLCACEGQGNYEQYFGPGTRLTVT.

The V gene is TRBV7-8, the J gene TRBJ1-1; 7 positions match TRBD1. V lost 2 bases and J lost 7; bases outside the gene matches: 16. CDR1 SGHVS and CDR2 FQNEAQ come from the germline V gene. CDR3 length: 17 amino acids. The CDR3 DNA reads TGTGCCAGCAGCTTAACCTCCCTACAGGGGATATCTTATGAAGCTTTCTTT. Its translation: CASSLTSLQGISYEAFF. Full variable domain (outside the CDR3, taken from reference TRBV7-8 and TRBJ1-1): GAGVSQSPRYKVAKRGQDVALRCDPISGHVSLFWYQQALGQGPEFLTYFQNEAQLDKSGLPSDRFFAERPEGSVSTLKIQRTQQEDSAVYLCASSLTSLQGISYEAFFGQGTRLTVV.

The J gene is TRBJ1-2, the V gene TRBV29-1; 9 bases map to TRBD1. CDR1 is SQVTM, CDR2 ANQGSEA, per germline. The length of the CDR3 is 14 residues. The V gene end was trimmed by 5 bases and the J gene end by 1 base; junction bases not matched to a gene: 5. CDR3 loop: CSVQRTGDNYGYTF. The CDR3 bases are TGCAGCGTTCAAAGGACAGGGGATAACTATGGCTACACCTTC.

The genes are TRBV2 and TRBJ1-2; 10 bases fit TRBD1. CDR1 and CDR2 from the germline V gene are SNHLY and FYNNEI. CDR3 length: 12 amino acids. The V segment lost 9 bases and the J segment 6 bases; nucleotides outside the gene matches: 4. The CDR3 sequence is CASSGTGDGYTF. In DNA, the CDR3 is TGTGCCAGTTCCGGGACAGGGGATGGCTACACCTTC.

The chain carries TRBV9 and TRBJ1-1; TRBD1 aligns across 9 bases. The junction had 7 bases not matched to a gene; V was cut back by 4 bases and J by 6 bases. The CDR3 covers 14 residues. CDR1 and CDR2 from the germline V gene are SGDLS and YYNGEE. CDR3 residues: CASSPEGQGAEAFF. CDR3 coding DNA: TGTGCCAGCAGCCCAGAGGGACAGGGAGCTGAAGCTTTCTTT.

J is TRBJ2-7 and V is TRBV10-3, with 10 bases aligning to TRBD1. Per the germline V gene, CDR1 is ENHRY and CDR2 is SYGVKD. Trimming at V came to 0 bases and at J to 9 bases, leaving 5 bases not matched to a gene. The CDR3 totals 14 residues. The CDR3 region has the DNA TGTGCCATCAGTGAGTCCGGGACAGGGGCGGCGCAGTACTTC. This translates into CAISESGTGAAQYF.

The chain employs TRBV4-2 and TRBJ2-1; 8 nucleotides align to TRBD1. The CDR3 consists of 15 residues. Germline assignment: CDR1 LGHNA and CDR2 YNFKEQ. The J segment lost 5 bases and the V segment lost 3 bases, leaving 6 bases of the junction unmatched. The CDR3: CASSHPGTGHNEQFF. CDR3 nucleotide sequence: TGTGCCAGCAGCCACCCCGGGACAGGTCACAATGAGCAGTTCTTC.